The rows below give T cell receptor beta chains drawn from one sample of a study of PD-L1 blockade in urothelial cancer. Some clones are missing from TCRdb's copy, which holds only in-frame ones; the method was immunoSEQ multiplex PCR. The sample records about 120,000 clones, about 89% being singletons. Sequencing was performed on PBMCs, taken around atezolizumab (anti-PD-L1) treatment. Every receptor here comes from a man in his sixties with urothelial cancer. The CDR3 runs from the conserved cysteine through the conserved F or W. D genes are given only for firm matches. The size of a clone is reported for some rows only, either as once, few or many, or as a class for expanded clones.

v_call	clone_size	j_call	d_call	cdr3_aa	cdr3_nt
TRBV19	NA	TRBJ1-2	NA	CASRKDSYYGYTF	TGTGCCAGTAGAAAGGACAGCTACTATGGCTACACCTTC
TRBV5-1	once	TRBJ2-7	TRBD2	CASSGLAGGPDEQYF	TGCGCCAGCTCGGGACTAGCGGGAGGGCCGGACGAGCAGTACTTC
TRBV7-2	NA	TRBJ2-7	NA	CASSLASAGARYEQYF	TGTGCCAGCAGCTTAGCTAGTGCAGGGGCCCGCTACGAGCAGTACTTC
TRBV30	NA	TRBJ2-2	TRBD2	CAWSLSGLAGGGNTGELFF	TGTGCCTGGAGTCTCTCGGGACTAGCGGGAGGCGGGAACACCGGGGAGCTGTTTTTT
TRBV11-2	NA	TRBJ2-1	TRBD2	CASSLLLRDYGNEQFF	TGTGCCAGCAGCTTACTACTTCGGGACTACGGAAACGAGCAGTTCTTC
TRBV18	once	TRBJ1-1	TRBD1	CASSLQGAGTEAFF	TGTGCCAGCTCGCTACAGGGGGCAGGGACTGAAGCTTTCTTT
TRBV5-4	few	TRBJ2-5	TRBD1	CASSPMTGVQETQYF	TGTGCCAGCAGCCCCATGACAGGGGTCCAAGAGACCCAGTACTTC
TRBV6-1	NA	TRBJ2-3	TRBD1	CASRDRSTDTQYF	TGTGCCAGCCGGGACAGAAGCACAGATACGCAGTATTTT
TRBV19	NA	TRBJ1-1	NA	CASRDRGGNTEAFF	TGTGCCAGTAGGGACAGAGGAGGGAACACTGAAGCTTTCTTT
TRBV7-2	NA	TRBJ1-2	TRBD1	CASSPQGTNYGYTF	TGTGCCAGCAGCCCACAGGGGACAAACTATGGCTACACCTTC
TRBV18	NA	TRBJ2-3	NA	CASSPGGADTQYF	TGTGCCAGCTCACCAGGCGGGGCAGATACGCAGTATTTT
TRBV11-2	NA	TRBJ2-7	TRBD2	CASSLVSWREGRHEQYF	TGTGCCAGCAGCTTAGTGAGTTGGCGGGAGGGCCGCCACGAGCAGTACTTC
TRBV10-2	NA	TRBJ1-5	NA	CASSGRGQPQHF	TGCGCCAGCAGTGGCAGGGGACAGCCCCAGCATTTT
TRBV7-3	NA	TRBJ2-3	TRBD1	CASSPSGQATDTQYF	TGTGCCAGCAGCCCCTCGGGACAGGCGACAGATACGCAGTATTTT
TRBV2	NA	TRBJ1-2	NA	CASSEARGGYTF	TGTGCCAGCAGTGAAGCAAGAGGAGGCTACACCTTC
TRBV7-2	NA	TRBJ2-1	NA	CASSFNWAGEQFF	TGTGCCAGCAGCTTTAATTGGGCTGGTGAGCAGTTCTTC
TRBV6-1	NA	TRBJ1-3	TRBD1	CASSGGTGGSDGSGNTIYF	TGTGCCAGCAGTGGGGGGACAGGGGGCAGTGATGGATCTGGAAACACCATATATTTT
TRBV5-4	NA	TRBJ2-5	NA	CASSSPTGRGETQYF	TGTGCCAGCAGCTCACCGACAGGGCGGGGAGAGACCCAGTACTTC
TRBV7-3	NA	TRBJ2-7	TRBD2	CASSGLKLAGGSYEQYF	TGTGCCAGCAGCGGATTAAAGCTAGCGGGGGGTTCCTACGAGCAGTACTTC
TRBV19	NA	TRBJ1-2	NA	CASSSGGREVDYGYTF	TGTGCCAGCTCCTCCGGAGGCAGGGAGGTTGACTATGGCTACACCTTC
TRBV7-6	NA	TRBJ2-1	NA	CASSSDRGGEQFF	TGTGCCAGCAGCTCTGATAGGGGGGGTGAGCAGTTCTTC
TRBV28	few	TRBJ1-1	TRBD1	CASSSNTRQGAPEAFF	TGTGCCAGCAGTTCTAATACACGACAGGGGGCCCCTGAAGCTTTCTTT
TRBV5-1	once	TRBJ2-5	TRBD1	CASSLAAGTAQETQYF	TGCGCCAGCAGCTTGGCTGCTGGGACAGCTCAAGAGACCCAGTACTTC
TRBV6-6	NA	TRBJ1-2	NA	CASSYTTSADYGYTF	TGTGCCAGCAGTTATACGACCTCCGCGGACTATGGCTACACCTTC
TRBV9	NA	TRBJ2-7	NA	CASSGDSSEQYF	TGTGCCAGCAGCGGCGACAGCAGCGAGCAGTACTTC
TRBV7-7	NA	TRBJ2-5	NA	CASSLEAGETQYF	TGTGCTAGCAGCTTAGAAGCCGGAGAGACCCAGTACTTC
TRBV5-8	NA	TRBJ2-7	TRBD1	CASSLGAGGYEQYF	TGTGCCAGCAGCTTGGGGGCAGGGGGCTACGAGCAGTACTTC
TRBV9	NA	TRBJ2-1	TRBD2	CASSKTSGGSYNEQFF	TGTGCCAGCAGCAAGACTAGCGGGGGGTCCTACAATGAGCAGTTCTTC
TRBV5-6	NA	TRBJ2-1	TRBD2	CASSPGLQPDEQFF	TGTGCCAGCAGCCCGGGACTACAACCGGATGAGCAGTTCTTC
TRBV7-8	NA	TRBJ2-7	NA	CASSSQGIKEYF	TGTGCCAGCAGCTCACAGGGTATCAAGGAGTACTTC
TRBV4-2	NA	TRBJ1-6	NA	CASSQGGGGGSPLHF	TGTGCCAGCAGCCAAGGGGGAGGGGGAGGTTCACCCCTCCACTTT
TRBV5-1	NA	TRBJ2-1	TRBD2	CASSTGTSGAFLNEQFF	TGCGCCAGCAGCACCGGGACTAGCGGGGCATTTCTAAATGAGCAGTTCTTC
TRBV19	NA	TRBJ1-6	TRBD1	CASISGQGESPLHF	TGTGCCAGTATCTCGGGACAGGGGGAATCACCCCTCCACTTT
TRBV19	NA	TRBJ1-5	NA	CASSIGGGTNQPQHF	TGTGCCAGTAGTATAGGTGGAGGGACCAATCAGCCCCAGCATTTT
TRBV6-5	NA	TRBJ2-1	TRBD1	CASGRDRVVNEQFF	TGTGCCAGCGGAAGGGACAGGGTAGTCAATGAGCAGTTCTTC
TRBV2	NA	TRBJ2-7	NA	CASTRGGREQYF	TGTGCCAGCACCCGAGGGGGTCGCGAGCAGTACTTC
TRBV5-6	NA	TRBJ2-3	NA	CASSLGLATDTQYF	TGTGCCAGCAGCTTGGGGCTCGCCACAGATACGCAGTATTTT
TRBV7-8	NA	TRBJ2-7	NA	CASIVTESFYEQYF	TGTGCCAGCATCGTCACAGAGAGCTTCTACGAGCAGTACTTC
TRBV28	NA	TRBJ1-4	NA	CASTPSPTNEKLFF	TGTGCCAGCACCCCTAGTCCAACTAATGAAAAACTGTTTTTT
TRBV9	NA	TRBJ2-7	TRBD1	CASSPGGQRPYEQYF	TGTGCCAGCAGCCCAGGGGGACAGCGTCCCTACGAGCAGTACTTC
TRBV30	NA	TRBJ1-2	TRBD1	CAWSPTGNYGYTF	TGTGCCTGGAGTCCGACAGGGAACTATGGCTACACCTTC
TRBV5-1	NA	TRBJ1-2	TRBD1	CASSFGQGYGYTF	TGCGCCAGCAGCTTCGGACAGGGTTATGGCTACACCTTC
TRBV30	few	TRBJ2-1	TRBD1	CAWTDREDHNEQFF	TGTGCCTGGACGGACAGGGAGGATCACAATGAGCAGTTCTTC
TRBV11-1	NA	TRBJ1-4	TRBD1	CASSQGQANEKLFF	TGTGCCAGCAGCCAGGGACAGGCGAATGAAAAACTGTTTTTT
TRBV27	NA	TRBJ2-1	NA	CASSLHYLSSYNEQFF	TGTGCCAGCAGTTTACACTACCTGAGCTCCTACAATGAGCAGTTCTTC
TRBV10-3	NA	TRBJ1-4	NA	CAIRQGTNEKLFF	TGTGCCATCCGGCAGGGAACTAATGAAAAACTGTTTTTT
TRBV30	NA	TRBJ2-3	TRBD2	CAWRTSGSTDTQYF	TGTGCCTGGAGGACTAGCGGGAGCACAGATACGCAGTATTTT